The 21 T cell receptor beta chains in this list originate from one sample, sequenced in a study of molecular identifiers for immune sequencing clone quantification. A single record per CDR3 protein comes from TCRdb applying MiXCR to the PCR reads. This table has approximately 550,000 distinct CDR3 sequences, 20% to 25% appearing once. Sequences were obtained from naive CD8+ T cells from blood, with Jurkat cell RNA spiked in. Subset noted: FACS-sorted CD8+CD4-CCR7+CD45RA+ naive T cells. The source of these receptors is a human donor in good health. Some libraries in this study had Jurkat cell RNA spiked in.

The chain recombines TRBV5-1 with TRBJ2-7; 7 nucleotides align to TRBD1. The CDR3 runs 14 residues. The germline CDR1 and CDR2 sequences are SGHRS and YFSETQ. Unmatched junction bases numbered 5, after V lost 0 bases and J lost 5 bases. DNA for the CDR3: TGCGCCAGCAGCTTGGTACAGGGGATCCACGAGCAGTACTTC. This sequence encodes CASSLVQGIHEQYF.

Note on this clonotype: A single base separates this from a much larger clone, so it may be a read error. The chain is built from TRBV7-2 and TRBJ2-7; a weak D match, TRBD2 (5 bases). With 0 bases removed from V and 4 bases from J, the gap between germline ends came to 16 bases. The CDR3 spans 16 residues. The V gene's germline CDR1 is SGHTA and CDR2 FQGNSA. In nucleotides, the CDR3 is TGTGCCAGCAGCTTAGCCCCCGGGATCGATATATACGAGCAGTACTTC. Amino acids: CASSLAPGIDIYEQYF.

This clonotype was detected only a few times. The V gene is TRBV5-1, the J gene TRBJ2-7; a possible D gene is TRBD2 (7 bases). CDR3 length equals 16 residues. CDR1 and CDR2 from the germline V gene are SGHRS and YFSETQ. Trimming cost V 4 bases and J 4 bases, with 21 bases left between them. The CDR3 sequence: CASSPSLGGGGYEQYF. The CDR3 region has the DNA TGCGCCAGCAGCCCTAGTCTTGGGGGCGGGGGATACGAGCAGTACTTC.

This clonotype occurred many times. The chain is built from TRBV29-1 and TRBJ2-1, with unresolved D. CDR3 size: 12 residues. The germline V gene has CDR1 SQVTM and CDR2 ANQGSEA. V lost 0 bases to trimming and J lost 6 bases, with 6 bases between them. In DNA form, the CDR3 reads TGCAGCGTTGAAGATCTGGGCAATGAGCAGTTCTTC. It specifies CSVEDLGNEQFF.

This sequence joins TRBV4-1 and TRBJ2-3; 7 bases match TRBD2. Unmatched junction bases numbered 8, after V lost 1 base and J lost 7 bases. Germline V CDR1 and CDR2: MGHRA, YSYEKL. The CDR3 has 15 amino acids. The CDR3 here is CASSQGPGGAYTQYF. The CDR3, as DNA: TGCGCCAGCAGCCAAGGACCGGGGGGAGCATATACGCAGTATTTT.

In its sample, this clonotype was seen a few times. The rearrangement joins TRBV27 to TRBJ1-1, with a weak D call TRBD1 (6 bases). The CDR3 length is 15 residues. Trimming left V 4 bases short and J 11 bases short, with 23 bases between. The germline CDR1 and CDR2 sequences are MNHEY and SMNVEV (reference sequence). The CDR3 DNA reads as TGTGCCAGCAGTTACATCGGGCCTAGGGGGGTATCGGCTTTCTTT. This encodes CASSYIGPRGVSAFF.

This clonotype is a singleton in its sample. A much larger clone differs by one base, so this may be a read error. This chain links TRBV7-2 with TRBJ1-5; possibly TRBD1 for D (6 bases). Germline CDR1 reads SGHTA; CDR2 reads FQGNSA. The germline V and J ends were trimmed by 1 base and 2 bases, with 15 bases remaining between them. CDR3 length: 17 amino acids. The CDR3 loop is CASSLDAGQPGNQPQHF. DNA for the CDR3: TGTGCCAGCAGCTTAGACGCGGGACAACCAGGCAATCAGCCCCAGCATTTT.

This clonotype was found a few times. The rearrangement joins TRBV12-3 or TRBV12-4 to TRBJ1-2; no definite D call. V was trimmed by 0 bases and J by 3 bases, leaving 8 bases between them. The CDR3 totals 14 residues. Here the CDR3 DNA reads TGTGCCAGCAGTTTAGCAAGTACGGACTATGGCTACACCTTC. Protein product: CASSLASTDYGYTF.

This clonotype was seen once. CDR3 residues: CASIPGLYNTGELFF. In nucleotides, the CDR3 is TGTGCCAGCATTCCGGGACTTTATAACACCGGGGAGCTGTTTTTT. The chain has TRBV12-3 or TRBV12-4 and TRBJ2-2, with D perhaps matching TRBD2 (6 bases). The CDR3 loop spans 15 amino acids. The V gene lost 7 bases and the J gene lost 2 bases, with 14 bases spanning the gap.

This clonotype was counted ten times or more. The CDR3 here is CASSQLPQGSQPQHF. In DNA, the CDR3 is TGTGCCAGCAGTCAACTACCCCAGGGGAGTCAGCCCCAGCATTTT. V usage is TRBV6-5 and J usage is TRBJ1-5; D is possibly TRBD1 (6 bases). The CDR3 is made up of 15 amino acids. With 5 bases removed from V and 6 bases from J, the gap between germline ends came to 17 bases. CDR1 and CDR2 from the germline V gene are MNHEY and SVGAGI.

In this sample, this clonotype turned up a few times. V gene TRBV27 combines with J gene TRBJ2-2, with a tentative D call TRBD2 (5 bases). Trimming removed 7 bases at V and 1 base at J, with 16 bases between. The CDR3 is 16 amino acids. Germline assignment: CDR1 MNHEY and CDR2 SMNVEV (reference sequence). CDR3 amino acids: CASTINPGMNTGELFF. The CDR3 DNA reads as TGTGCCAGCACCATTAACCCGGGAATGAACACCGGGGAGCTGTTTTTT.

This clonotype was counted only a few times. The V gene is TRBV29-1, the J gene TRBJ2-1, with a tentative D call TRBD2 (6 bases). This CDR3 region has 13 residues. Germline lookup yields CDR1 SQVTM and CDR2 ANQGSEA. With 6 bases removed from V and 5 bases from J, the gap between germline ends came to 14 bases. In nucleotides, the CDR3 is TGCAGCGTAACCCGGACTAATGACAATGAGCAGTTCTTC. Residues: CSVTRTNDNEQFF.

The table lists this clonotype with a few counts. The V gene is TRBV4-1, the J gene TRBJ2-1; TRBD2 agrees at 11 bases. With V trimmed by 3 bases and J by 4 bases, 2 bases remained unmatched. The CDR3 loop spans 15 amino acids. CDR1 and CDR2 (germline): MGHRA, YSYEKL. CDR3 nucleotide sequence: TGCGCCAGCAGCCACCTAGCGGGGGGATACAATGAGCAGTTCTTC. Translation: CASSHLAGGYNEQFF.

This clonotype was picked up many times. The chain uses TRBV7-9 and TRBJ2-6; TRBD1 is a possible D gene (6 bases). The germline gives CDR1 SEHNR, CDR2 FQNEAQ (reference sequence). The CDR3 sequence is 18 residues long. V was cut by 5 bases and J by 0 bases, with 17 bases left in between. The CDR3 DNA is TGTGCCAGCAGCCAGGGGTCGGCTTCCGGCTCTGGGGCCAACGTCCTGACTTTC. Its protein product is CASSQGSASGSGANVLTF.

The chain recombines TRBV4-2 with TRBJ1-5; D not resolved. CDR1 is LGHNA and CDR2 is YNFKEQ in the germline V gene. Trimming pared 4 bases from V and 0 bases from J, leaving 10 bases between. There are 15 residues in the CDR3. The CDR3 spells CASSPVVDSNQPQHF. DNA of the CDR3: TGTGCCAGCAGCCCGGTTGTTGATAGCAATCAGCCCCAGCATTTT.

This clonotype appeared many times. The chain recombines TRBV5-5 with TRBJ2-7; 7 nucleotides agree with TRBD1. The CDR3 totals 13 residues. With 2 bases clipped from V and 5 bases from J, the junction kept 4 bases outside the gene matches. Per the germline V gene, CDR1 is SGHKS and CDR2 is YYEKEE (reference sequence). The CDR3: CASSLGGWDEQYF. CDR3 DNA sequence: TGTGCCAGCAGCTTAGGGGGCTGGGACGAGCAGTACTTC.

This clonotype was found many times. V and J are TRBV29-1 and TRBJ1-2, with D hard to call. Trimming stripped 4 bases from V and 9 bases from J, with 9 bases between. Germline values: CDR1 SQVTM, CDR2 ANQGSEA. CDR3 length equals 10 residues. The CDR3 DNA reads TGCAGCGTTGCGCCGGCGAGCTACACCTTC. It is translated as CSVAPASYTF.

This clonotype was found a few times. The chain links TRBV4-3 to TRBJ2-7, with 13 positions matching TRBD2. This CDR3 comprises 15 residues. The germline CDR1 and CDR2 sequences are LGHNA and YSLEER. With 4 bases clipped from V and 7 bases from J, the junction kept 7 bases outside the gene matches. The CDR3 loop is CASSRLGTSGEEQYF. Here the CDR3 DNA reads TGCGCCAGCAGCCGGCTTGGGACTAGCGGGGAGGAGCAGTACTTC.

This clonotype has ten or more counts. The V and J genes are TRBV27 and TRBJ2-3; D is unclear. The CDR3 length is 13 residues. V was cut by 5 bases and J by 3 bases, with 9 bases left in between. The germline V gene has CDR1 MNHEY and CDR2 SMNVEV (reference sequence). The CDR3 DNA follows: TGTGCCAGCAGTCCACTCACAACAGATACGCAGTATTTT. Translation gives CASSPLTTDTQYF.

The chain carries TRBV21-1 and TRBJ1-1; TRBD1 is the table's D call and was not checked against the DNA. TRBV21-1 corresponds to a pseudogene. The CDR3 spans 17 residues. The DNA for the CDR3 is TGTGCCAGCAGCGGGATGGGGCAGGGACCCCTGAGCACTGAAGCTTTCTTT. Amino acids: CASSGMGQGPLSTEAFF.

This clonotype was detected many times. The CDR3 DNA follows: TGTGCCAGCAGCCCACTCCAGACTAGCGGGTTCGGTTCTGGGGCCAACGTCCTGACTTTC. It specifies CASSPLQTSGFGSGANVLTF. This chain joins TRBV7-6 and TRBJ2-6; TRBD2 matches 10 bases. CDR3 length: 20 residues. Germline V lookup: CDR1 SGHVS, CDR2 FNYEAQ. J lost 1 base, V lost 5 bases, and 14 bases had no gene match.